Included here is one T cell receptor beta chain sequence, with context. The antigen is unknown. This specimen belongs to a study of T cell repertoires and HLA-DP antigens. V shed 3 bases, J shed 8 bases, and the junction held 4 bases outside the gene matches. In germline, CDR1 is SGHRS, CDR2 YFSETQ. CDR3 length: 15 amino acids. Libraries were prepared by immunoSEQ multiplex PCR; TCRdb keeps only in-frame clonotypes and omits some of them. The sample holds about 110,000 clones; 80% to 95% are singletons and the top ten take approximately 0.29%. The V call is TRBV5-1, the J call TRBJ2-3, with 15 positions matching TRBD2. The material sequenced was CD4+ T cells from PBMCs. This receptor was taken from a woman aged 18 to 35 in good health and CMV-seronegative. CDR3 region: CASSSGLAGGGTQYF. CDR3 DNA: TGCGCCAGCAGCTCGGGACTAGCGGGAGGAGGTACGCAGTATTTT. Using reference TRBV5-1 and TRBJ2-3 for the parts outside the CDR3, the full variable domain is KAGVTQTPRYLIKTRGQQVTLSCSPISGHRSVSWYQQTPGQGLQFLFEYFSETQRNKGNFPGRFSGRQFSNSRSEMNVSTLELGDSALYLCASSSGLAGGGTQYFGPGTRLTVL.